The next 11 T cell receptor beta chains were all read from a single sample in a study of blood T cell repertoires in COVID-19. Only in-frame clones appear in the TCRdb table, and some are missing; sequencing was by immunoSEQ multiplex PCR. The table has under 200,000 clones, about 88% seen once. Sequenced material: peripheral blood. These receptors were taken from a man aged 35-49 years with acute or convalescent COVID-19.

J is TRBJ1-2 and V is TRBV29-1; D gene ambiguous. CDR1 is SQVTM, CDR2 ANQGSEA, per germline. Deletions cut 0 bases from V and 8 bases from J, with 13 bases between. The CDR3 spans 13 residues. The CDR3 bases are TGCAGCGTTGAAGATATAAGAGGGAACGGCTACACCTTC. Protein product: CSVEDIRGNGYTF.

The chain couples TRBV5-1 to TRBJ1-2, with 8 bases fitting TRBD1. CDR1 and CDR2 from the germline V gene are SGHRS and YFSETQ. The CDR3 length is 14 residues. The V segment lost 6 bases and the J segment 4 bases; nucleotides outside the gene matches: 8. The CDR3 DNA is TGCGCCAGCACCACACAGACAGGGGTCTATGGCTACACCTTC. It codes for CASTTQTGVYGYTF.

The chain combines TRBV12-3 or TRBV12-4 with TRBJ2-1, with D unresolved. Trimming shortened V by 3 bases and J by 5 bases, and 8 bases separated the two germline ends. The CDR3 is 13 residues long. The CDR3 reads CASSFRWNNEQFF. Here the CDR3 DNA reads TGTGCCAGCAGTTTCAGGTGGAACAATGAGCAGTTCTTC.

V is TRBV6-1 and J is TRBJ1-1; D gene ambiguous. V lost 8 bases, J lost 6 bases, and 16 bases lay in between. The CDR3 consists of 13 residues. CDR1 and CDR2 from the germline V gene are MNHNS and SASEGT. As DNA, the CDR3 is TGTGCCAGCTTACGGGTGGACGGGGCTGAAGCTTTCTTT. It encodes CASLRVDGAEAFF.

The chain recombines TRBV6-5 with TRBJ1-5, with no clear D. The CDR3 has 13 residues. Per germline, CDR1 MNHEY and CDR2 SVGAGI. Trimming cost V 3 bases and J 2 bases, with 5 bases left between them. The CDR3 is CASSYIGNQPQHF. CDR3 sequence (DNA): TGTGCCAGCAGTTATATCGGCAATCAGCCCCAGCATTTT.

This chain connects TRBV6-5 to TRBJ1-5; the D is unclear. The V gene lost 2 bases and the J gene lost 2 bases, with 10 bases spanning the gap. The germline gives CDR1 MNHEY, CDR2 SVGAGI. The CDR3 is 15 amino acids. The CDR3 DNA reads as TGTGCCAGCAGTTACGGGAGGGAGGGCAATCAGCCCCAGCATTTT. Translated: CASSYGREGNQPQHF.

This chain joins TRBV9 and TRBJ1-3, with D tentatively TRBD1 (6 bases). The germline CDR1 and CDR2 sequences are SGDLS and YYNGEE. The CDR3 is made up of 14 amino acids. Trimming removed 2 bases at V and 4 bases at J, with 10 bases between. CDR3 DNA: TGTGCCAGCAGCGTGTCCGACAGGGGAAACACCATATATTTT. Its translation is CASSVSDRGNTIYF. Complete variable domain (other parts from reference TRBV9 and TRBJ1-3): DSGVTQTPKHLITATGQRVTLRCSPRSGDLSVYWYQQSLDQGLQFLIQYYNGEERAKGNILERFSAQQFPDLHSELNLSSLELGDSALYFCASSVSDRGNTIYFGEGSWLTVV.

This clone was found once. CDR3 bases: TGTGCCAGGGGGGACAGGAGGCATCGTGGAAACACCATATATTTT. This codes for CARGDRRHRGNTIYF. The V gene is TRBV19, the J gene TRBJ1-3; 8 bases fit TRBD1. CDR3 size: 15 residues. Losses at the gene ends were 9 bases for V and 3 bases for J; bases not matched to a gene: 10. Germline assignment: CDR1 LNHDA and CDR2 SQIVND (reference sequence).

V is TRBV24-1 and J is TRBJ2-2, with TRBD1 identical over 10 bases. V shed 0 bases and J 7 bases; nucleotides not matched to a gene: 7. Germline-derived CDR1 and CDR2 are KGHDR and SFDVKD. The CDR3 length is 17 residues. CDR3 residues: CATSDLQVGQGNGELFF. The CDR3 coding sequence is TGTGCCACCAGTGATTTGCAAGTGGGACAGGGGAACGGGGAGCTGTTTTTT.

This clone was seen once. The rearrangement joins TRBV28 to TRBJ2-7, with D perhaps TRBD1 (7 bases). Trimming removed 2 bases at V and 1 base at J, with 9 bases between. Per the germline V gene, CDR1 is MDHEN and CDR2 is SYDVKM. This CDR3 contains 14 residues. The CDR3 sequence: CASSLQGGSYEQYF. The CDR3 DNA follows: TGTGCCAGCAGTTTACAGGGGGGTTCCTACGAGCAGTACTTC. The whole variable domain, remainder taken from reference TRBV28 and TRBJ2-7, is DVKVTQSSRYLVKRTGEKVFLECVQDMDHENMFWYRQDPGLGLRLIYFSYDVKMKEKGDIPEGYSVSREKKERFSLILESASTNQTSMYLCASSLQGGSYEQYFGPGTRLTVT.

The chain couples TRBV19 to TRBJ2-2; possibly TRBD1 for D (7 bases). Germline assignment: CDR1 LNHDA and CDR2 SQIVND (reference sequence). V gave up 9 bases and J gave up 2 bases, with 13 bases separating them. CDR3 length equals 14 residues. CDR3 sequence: CASHRGGNTGELFF. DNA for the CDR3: TGTGCCAGCCACAGGGGAGGTAACACCGGGGAGCTGTTTTTT.